A single sample is the source of the 23 T cell receptor beta chains below, sequenced in a study of blood T cell repertoires in COVID-19. The table came from immunoSEQ multiplex PCR; TCRdb's copy has only in-frame clones and leaves some out. The sample yields approximately 120,000 clones, 77% seen once. Sequencing was performed on peripheral blood. The receptors were sampled from an older man with acute or convalescent COVID-19.

The CDR3 DNA sequence: TGTGCCAGCAGAATGACAGGGGGGCGACAAGAGACCCAGTACTTC. Translated, it gives CASRMTGGRQETQYF. This rearrangement joins TRBV28 to TRBJ2-5, with 9 bases aligning to TRBD1. Germline values: CDR1 MDHEN, CDR2 SYDVKM. The CDR3 covers 15 residues. With 6 bases clipped from V and 2 bases from J, the junction kept 7 bases outside the gene matches. Based on the CDR3 plus reference TRBV28 and TRBJ2-5, the full variable domain is DVKVTQSSRYLVKRTGEKVFLECVQDMDHENMFWYRQDPGLGLRLIYFSYDVKMKEKGDIPEGYSVSREKKERFSLILESASTNQTSMYLCASRMTGGRQETQYFGPGTRLLVL.

The chain is built from TRBV21-1 and TRBJ2-7; the table calls TRBD2, which could not be checked here. TRBV21-1 is marked as a pseudogene. The CDR3 has 14 amino acids. For the CDR3, the DNA is TGTGCCAGCACTACTAGCGGGGGGACCTACGAGCAGTACTTC. Its translation is CASTTSGGTYEQYF.

In its sample, this clone is medium-sized. The genes are TRBV5-1 and TRBJ1-4, with 7 nucleotides matching TRBD1. The germline V gene encodes CDR1 SGHRS and CDR2 YFSETQ. The CDR3 length is 14 residues. The V segment lost 4 bases and the J segment 5 bases; nucleotides outside the gene matches: 5. CDR3 amino acids: CASSTGTANEKLFF. The CDR3 DNA reads as TGCGCCAGCAGCACCGGGACAGCGAATGAAAAACTGTTTTTT.

J is TRBJ2-1 and V is TRBV14; 14 nucleotides agree with TRBD2. Trimming removed 3 bases from V and 13 bases from J; junction bases left unmatched: 2. The CDR3 is 13 residues long. CDR1 SGHDN and CDR2 FVKESK come from the germline V gene. CDR3 loop: CASSQGLAGVQFF. The CDR3 nucleotides are TGTGCCAGCAGCCAGGGACTAGCGGGGGTCCAGTTCTTC.

This clone has ten or more counts. The chain combines TRBV28 with TRBJ2-2, with TRBD1 identical over 10 bases. The CDR3 spans 18 residues. Germline V gene lookup returns CDR1 MDHEN and CDR2 SYDVKM. J was trimmed by 4 bases and V by 5 bases; bases with no gene match: 13. CDR3 protein: CASSPSTYRTGGTGELFF. The CDR3 DNA reads as TGTGCCAGCAGTCCCAGTACCTATCGGACAGGGGGCACCGGGGAGCTGTTTTTT.

This chain connects TRBV5-1 to TRBJ1-3; no definite D call. This CDR3 is built from 17 residues. Trimming took off 4 bases at V and 2 bases at J, with 19 bases between the two ends. The germline V gene has CDR1 SGHRS and CDR2 YFSETQ. CDR3 sequence (DNA): TGCGCCAGCAGCCCTGCACCTACCCGTAATACTGGAAACACCATATATTTT. It specifies CASSPAPTRNTGNTIYF.

The CDR3 reads CASRQATGTDTQYF. DNA of the CDR3: TGTGCCAGCAGACAGGCAACTGGAACAGATACGCAGTATTTT. V usage is TRBV6-5 and J usage is TRBJ2-3, with D maybe TRBD1 (5 bases). CDR3 length: 14 residues. Trimming stripped 6 bases from V and 3 bases from J, with 13 bases between. CDR1 is MNHEY, CDR2 SVGAGI, per germline.

The chain has TRBV7-2 and TRBJ2-3; 10 bases fit TRBD2. The CDR3 length is 18 residues. Germline V lookup: CDR1 SGHTA, CDR2 FQGNSA. Trimming cost V 0 bases and J 6 bases; bases outside gene matches: 12. CDR3 sequence: CASSLALGSGGSMDTQYF. The CDR3 DNA reads TGTGCCAGCAGCTTAGCGCTTGGTAGCGGGGGGTCCATGGATACGCAGTATTTT.

The V call is TRBV5-1, the J call TRBJ2-1, with 11 positions matching TRBD1. The CDR3 is 16 residues long. With V trimmed by 4 bases and J by 4 bases, 7 bases remained unmatched. The germline CDR1 and CDR2 sequences are SGHRS and YFSETQ. CDR3 sequence reads: CASSRPGTGGYNEQFF. For the CDR3, the DNA is TGCGCCAGCAGCCGACCCGGGACAGGGGGGTACAATGAGCAGTTCTTC.

The chain couples TRBV19 to TRBJ2-3; 9 bases map to TRBD1. V trimming: 5 bases; J trimming: 4 bases; junction bases outside the gene matches: 10. Germline CDR1 reads LNHDA; CDR2 reads SQIVND (reference sequence). The CDR3 length is 16 residues. The DNA for the CDR3 is TGTGCCAGTAGTGAAACTACAGGGGGCTGGGCAGATACGCAGTATTTT. Translating gives CASSETTGGWADTQYF.

There are a few counts of this clone. This chain links TRBV5-6 with TRBJ1-6; 7 nucleotides line up with TRBD1. Germline assignment: CDR1 SGHDT and CDR2 YYEEEE. With V trimmed by 5 bases and J by 9 bases, 11 bases remained unmatched. This CDR3 contains 15 residues. The CDR3 reads CASSPERRTGSPLHF. Here the CDR3 DNA reads TGTGCCAGCAGTCCAGAACGTCGGACAGGTTCACCCCTCCACTTT.

This chain uses TRBV27 with TRBJ2-7, with a tentative D call TRBD2 (5 bases). The CDR3 sequence is 13 residues long. V lost 3 bases, J lost 6 bases, and 12 bases lay in between. CDR1 is MNHEY and CDR2 is SMNVEV in the germline V gene (reference sequence). The CDR3 region has the DNA TGTGCCAGCAGTTTTAGCGCCGGCGGCGAGCAGTACTTC. It translates to CASSFSAGGEQYF.

This clone was detected only once. This chain uses TRBV7-6 with TRBJ2-7, with no clear D. V shed 1 base and J shed 2 bases, with 15 bases lying between them. The CDR3 totals 16 residues. Germline V gives CDR1 SGHVS, CDR2 FNYEAQ. For the CDR3, the DNA is TGTGCCAGCAGCTTAGAGCCCTCCACACAGACCTACGAGCAGTACTTC. Its translation is CASSLEPSTQTYEQYF.

This chain links TRBV18 with TRBJ2-7, with a tentative D call TRBD2 (5 bases). This CDR3 has 14 residues. Trimming shortened V by 3 bases and J by 2 bases, and 11 bases separated the two germline ends. Per germline, CDR1 KGHSH and CDR2 LQKENI. The CDR3 spells CASSPSWETYEQYF. The CDR3 DNA sequence: TGTGCCAGCTCACCTTCCTGGGAGACCTACGAGCAGTACTTC.

The gene calls are TRBV7-2 and TRBJ1-4; D call uncertain. Trimming took off 5 bases at V and 0 bases at J, with 13 bases between the two ends. The length of the CDR3 is 16 residues. In germline, CDR1 is SGHTA, CDR2 FQGNSA. CDR3 bases: TGTGCCAGCAGCCCGATGGCGGGATCAACTAATGAAAAACTGTTTTTT. Its translation is CASSPMAGSTNEKLFF. Combining the CDR3 with reference TRBV7-2 and TRBJ1-4 gives the whole variable domain GAGVSQSPSNKVTEKGKDVELRCDPISGHTALYWYRQSLGQGLEFLIYFQGNSAPDKSGLPSDRFSAERTGGSVSTLTIQRTQQEDSAVYLCASSPMAGSTNEKLFFGSGTQLSVL.

With respect to this clone: A read error may account for a junction end that differs from germline. V usage is TRBV19 and J usage is TRBJ1-2; D remains ambiguous. This CDR3 spans 11 amino acids. CDR1 is LNHDA, CDR2 SQIVND, per germline (reference sequence). The CDR3 sequence is CASSIANHQVF. In nucleotides, the CDR3 is TGTGCCAGTAGTATAGCAAATCACCAGGTCTTC. Together with reference TRBV19 and TRBJ1-2, the CDR3 gives the full variable domain: DGGITQSPKYLFRKEGQNVTLSCEQNLNHDAMYWYRQDPGQGLRLIYYSQIVNDFQKGDIAEGYSVSREKKESFPLTVTSAQKNPTAFYLCASSIANHQVFGSGTRLTVV.

The rearrangement uses TRBV11-3 and TRBJ2-1; 9 bases match TRBD2. Looked up from germline, CDR1 is SGHNT and CDR2 is YENEEA. The CDR3 totals 17 residues. The V gene end was trimmed by 1 base and the J gene end by 6 bases; junction bases not matched to a gene: 10. CDR3 DNA sequence: TGTGCCAGCAGCTTAGGCTTCCTAGCGGGATCTGGCAATGAGCAGTTCTTC. This gives the protein CASSLGFLAGSGNEQFF.

About this clone: This clone may be a read error of a much larger clone one base away. Other DNA sequences in this sample translate to the same CDR3. The V gene is TRBV10-3, the J gene TRBJ2-1; 9 nucleotides align to TRBD1. Germline assignment: CDR1 ENHRY and CDR2 SYGVKD. The V and J ends lost 7 bases and 5 bases, in that order; junction bases with no gene match: 9. The CDR3 is 15 residues long. CDR3 nucleotides: TGTGCCATCAAGAGGGCTCGACAGGGGGACAATGAGCAGTTCTTC. Its translation: CAIKRARQGDNEQFF.

The CDR3 nucleotides read TGTGCCAGCAGTTCCCAGACAGGCTTTGACTATGGCTACACCTTC. Its protein is CASSSQTGFDYGYTF. The chain joins TRBV28 to TRBJ1-2; a possible D gene is TRBD1 (6 bases). Germline V gives CDR1 MDHEN, CDR2 SYDVKM. Trimming took off 4 bases at V and 3 bases at J, with 15 bases between the two ends. CDR3 length equals 15 residues.

Written as DNA, the CDR3 is TGTGCCAGCAGCTGGGGACAGAGCAAAAACATTCAGTACTTC. Amino acids: CASSWGQSKNIQYF. The V gene is TRBV11-1, the J gene TRBJ2-4; the match to TRBD1 covers 7 bases. The length of the CDR3 is 14 residues. Germline lookup yields CDR1 SGHAT and CDR2 FQDESV (reference sequence). Unmatched junction bases numbered 3, after V lost 4 bases and J lost 3 bases.

This clone was seen more than once but under ten times. The V gene is TRBV5-1, the J gene TRBJ2-7, with 8 bases lining up with TRBD1. Germline values: CDR1 SGHRS, CDR2 YFSETQ. This CDR3 spans 15 amino acids. The V and J ends lost 4 bases and 0 bases, in that order; junction bases with no gene match: 6. CDR3 bases: TGCGCCAGCAGCCCGAGGGGACAGGACTCCTACGAGCAGTACTTC. It encodes CASSPRGQDSYEQYF.

The chain links TRBV7-2 to TRBJ2-7; D might be TRBD2 (5 bases). CDR3 length: 13 residues. Germline V lookup: CDR1 SGHTA, CDR2 FQGNSA. Trimming took off 3 bases at V and 0 bases at J, with 6 bases between the two ends. The CDR3 DNA sequence: TGTGCCAGCAGCTTTGGACTCTCCTACGAGCAGTACTTC. Its protein product is CASSFGLSYEQYF.

The chain joins TRBV5-1 to TRBJ2-2; 9 positions match TRBD2. CDR1 and CDR2 (germline): SGHRS, YFSETQ. V was pared by 2 bases and J by 4 bases, with 3 bases of the junction left unmatched. The CDR3 is 15 amino acids. CDR3 amino acids: CASSFSGGLTGELFF. The DNA for the CDR3 is TGCGCCAGCAGCTTTAGCGGGGGACTCACCGGGGAGCTGTTTTTT.